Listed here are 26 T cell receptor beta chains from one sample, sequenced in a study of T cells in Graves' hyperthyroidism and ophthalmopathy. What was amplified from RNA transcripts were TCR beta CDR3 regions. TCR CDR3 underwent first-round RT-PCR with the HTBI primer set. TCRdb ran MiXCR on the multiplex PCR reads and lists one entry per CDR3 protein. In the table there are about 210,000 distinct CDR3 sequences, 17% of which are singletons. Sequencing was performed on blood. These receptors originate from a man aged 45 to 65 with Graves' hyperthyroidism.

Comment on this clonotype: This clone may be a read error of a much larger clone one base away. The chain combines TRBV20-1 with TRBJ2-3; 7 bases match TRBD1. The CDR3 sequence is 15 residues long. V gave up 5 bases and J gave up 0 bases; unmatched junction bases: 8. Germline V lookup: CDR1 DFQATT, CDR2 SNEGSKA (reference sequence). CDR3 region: CSAGDSSASTDTQYF. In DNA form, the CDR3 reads TGCAGTGCTGGGGACAGCTCCGCTAGCACAGATACGCAGTATTTT.

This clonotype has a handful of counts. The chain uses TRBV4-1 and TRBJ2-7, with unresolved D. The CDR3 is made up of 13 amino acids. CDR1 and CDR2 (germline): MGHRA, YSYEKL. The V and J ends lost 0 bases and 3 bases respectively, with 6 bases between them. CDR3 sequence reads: CASSQELNYEQYF. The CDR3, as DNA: TGCGCCAGCAGCCAAGAACTAAACTACGAGCAGTACTTC.

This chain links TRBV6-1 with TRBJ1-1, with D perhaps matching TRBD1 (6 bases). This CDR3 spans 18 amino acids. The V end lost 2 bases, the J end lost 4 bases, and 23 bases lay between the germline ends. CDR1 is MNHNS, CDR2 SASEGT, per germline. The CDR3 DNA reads TGTGCCAGCAGTGAATTCGTCGGGGGAGGGGGAGGAGTCACTGAAGCTTTCTTT. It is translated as CASSEFVGGGGGVTEAFF.

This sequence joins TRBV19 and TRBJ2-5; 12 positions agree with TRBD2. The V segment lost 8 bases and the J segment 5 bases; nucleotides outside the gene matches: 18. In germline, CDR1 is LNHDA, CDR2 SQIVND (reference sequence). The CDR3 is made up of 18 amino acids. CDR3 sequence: CASSGHGLAGSYGETQYF. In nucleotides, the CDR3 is TGTGCCAGTTCGGGACACGGACTAGCGGGGTCCTACGGGGAGACCCAGTACTTC.

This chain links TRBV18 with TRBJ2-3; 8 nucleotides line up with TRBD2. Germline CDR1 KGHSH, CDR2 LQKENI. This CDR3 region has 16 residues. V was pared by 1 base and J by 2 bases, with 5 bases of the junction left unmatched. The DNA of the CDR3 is TGTGCCAGCTCACCACTAGCGGGGTGGGACACAGATACGCAGTATTTT. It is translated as CASSPLAGWDTDTQYF.

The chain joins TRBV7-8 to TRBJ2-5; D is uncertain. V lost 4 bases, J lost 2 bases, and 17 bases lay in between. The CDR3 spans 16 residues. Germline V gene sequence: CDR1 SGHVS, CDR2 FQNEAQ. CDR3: CASSSDRWRPQETQYF. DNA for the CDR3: TGTGCCAGCAGCTCAGACCGCTGGCGACCTCAAGAGACCCAGTACTTC.

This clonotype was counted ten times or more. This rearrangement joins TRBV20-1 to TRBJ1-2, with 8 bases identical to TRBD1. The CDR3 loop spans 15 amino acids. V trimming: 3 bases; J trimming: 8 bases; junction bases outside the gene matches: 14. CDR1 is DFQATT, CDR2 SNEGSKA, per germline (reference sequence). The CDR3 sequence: CSASEIQGAREGYTF. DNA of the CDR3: TGCAGTGCTAGTGAGATTCAGGGGGCGCGGGAAGGCTACACCTTC.

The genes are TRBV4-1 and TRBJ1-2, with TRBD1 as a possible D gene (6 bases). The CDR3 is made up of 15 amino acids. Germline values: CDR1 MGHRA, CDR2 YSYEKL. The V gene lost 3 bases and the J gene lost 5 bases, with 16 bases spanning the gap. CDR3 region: CASSHATGTKYGYTF. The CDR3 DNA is TGCGCCAGCAGCCACGCAACAGGGACCAAGTATGGCTACACCTTC.

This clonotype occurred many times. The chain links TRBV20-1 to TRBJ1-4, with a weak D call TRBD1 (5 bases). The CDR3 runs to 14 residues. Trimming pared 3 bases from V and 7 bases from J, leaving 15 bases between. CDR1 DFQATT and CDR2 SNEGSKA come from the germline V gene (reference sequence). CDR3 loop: CSASAGGAGEKLFF. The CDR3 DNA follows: TGCAGTGCTAGCGCGGGTGGGGCTGGTGAAAAACTGTTTTTT.

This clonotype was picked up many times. CDR3 bases: TGTGCCACCAGTGACCCGCGAACCCAGGGTGGCTCCTACAATGAGCAGTTCTTC. Its protein is CATSDPRTQGGSYNEQFF. The J gene is TRBJ2-1, the V gene TRBV24-1, with TRBD1 as a possible D gene (5 bases). The CDR3 extends over 18 amino acids. V gave up 4 bases and J gave up 0 bases, with 18 bases separating them. Germline assignment: CDR1 KGHDR and CDR2 SFDVKD.

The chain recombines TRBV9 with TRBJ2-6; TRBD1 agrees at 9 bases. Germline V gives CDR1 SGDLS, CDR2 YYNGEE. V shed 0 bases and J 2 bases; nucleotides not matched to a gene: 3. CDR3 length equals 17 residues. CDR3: CASSVDTGGAGANVLTF. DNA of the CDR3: TGTGCCAGCAGCGTAGATACAGGGGGCGCTGGGGCCAACGTCCTGACTTTC.

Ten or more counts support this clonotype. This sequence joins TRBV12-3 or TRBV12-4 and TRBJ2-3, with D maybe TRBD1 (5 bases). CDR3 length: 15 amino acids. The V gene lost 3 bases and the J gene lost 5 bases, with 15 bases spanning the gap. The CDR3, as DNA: TGTGCCAGCAGTTTGGGGTTCAGGGAAGGAGATACGCAGTATTTT. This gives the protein CASSLGFREGDTQYF.

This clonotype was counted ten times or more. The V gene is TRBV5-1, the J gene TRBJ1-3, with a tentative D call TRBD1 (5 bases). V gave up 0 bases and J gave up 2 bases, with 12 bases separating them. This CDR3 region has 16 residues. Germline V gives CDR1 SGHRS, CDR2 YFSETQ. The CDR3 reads CASSLDYGGPGNTIYF. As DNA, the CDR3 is TGCGCCAGCAGCTTGGACTACGGGGGTCCTGGAAACACCATATATTTT. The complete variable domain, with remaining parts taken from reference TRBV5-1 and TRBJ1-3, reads KAGVTQTPRYLIKTRGQQVTLSCSPISGHRSVSWYQQTPGQGLQFLFEYFSETQRNKGNFPGRFSGRQFSNSRSEMNVSTLELGDSALYLCASSLDYGGPGNTIYFGEGSWLTVV.

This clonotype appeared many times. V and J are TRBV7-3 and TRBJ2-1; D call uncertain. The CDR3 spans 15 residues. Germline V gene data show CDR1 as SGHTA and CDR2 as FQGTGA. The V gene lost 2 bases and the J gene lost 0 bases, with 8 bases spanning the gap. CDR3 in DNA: TGTGCCAGCAGCTTAGACGGCCTCTCCTACAATGAGCAGTTCTTC. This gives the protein CASSLDGLSYNEQFF.

CDR3 coding DNA: TGCAGTGCGATCCGACAGGGGGTTACTGAAGCTTTCTTT. This codes for CSAIRQGVTEAFF. V gene TRBV20-1 combines with J gene TRBJ1-1; 9 positions agree with TRBD1. This CDR3 comprises 13 residues. The germline V gene encodes CDR1 DFQATT and CDR2 SNEGSKA (reference sequence). V was pared by 6 bases and J by 5 bases, with 7 bases of the junction left unmatched.

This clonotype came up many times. The CDR3, as DNA: TGTGCCTGGAGTGTTTGGGGGGCGCAGGGGGAGCAGTACTTC. It yields the protein CAWSVWGAQGEQYF. The chain combines TRBV30 with TRBJ2-7; the D call may be TRBD1 or TRBD2 (6 bases each). Per germline, CDR1 GTSNPN and CDR2 SVGIG (reference sequence). The CDR3 has 14 amino acids. V lost 0 bases and J 7 bases, leaving 16 bases between the germline ends.

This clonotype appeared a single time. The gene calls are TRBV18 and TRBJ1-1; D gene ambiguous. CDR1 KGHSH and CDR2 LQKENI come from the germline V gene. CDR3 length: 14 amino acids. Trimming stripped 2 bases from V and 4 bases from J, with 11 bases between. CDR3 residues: CASSPSRDSTEAFF. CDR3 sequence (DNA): TGTGCCAGCTCACCATCTCGCGATAGCACTGAAGCTTTCTTT.

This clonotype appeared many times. The CDR3 nucleotides read TGTGCCAGCAGCTCCCTCGCCCCGGCGCACGAGCAGTACTTC. It translates to CASSSLAPAHEQYF. V gene TRBV11-2 combines with J gene TRBJ2-7, with D hard to call. CDR1 and CDR2 (germline): SGHAT, FQNNGV. V gave up 4 bases and J gave up 5 bases, with 15 bases separating them. This CDR3 contains 14 residues.

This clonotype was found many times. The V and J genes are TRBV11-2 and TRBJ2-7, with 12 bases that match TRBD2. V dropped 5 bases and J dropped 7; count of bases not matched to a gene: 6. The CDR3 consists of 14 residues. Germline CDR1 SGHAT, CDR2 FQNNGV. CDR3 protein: CASSPRLAGVEQYF. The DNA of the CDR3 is TGTGCCAGCAGCCCTAGACTAGCGGGAGTTGAGCAGTACTTC.

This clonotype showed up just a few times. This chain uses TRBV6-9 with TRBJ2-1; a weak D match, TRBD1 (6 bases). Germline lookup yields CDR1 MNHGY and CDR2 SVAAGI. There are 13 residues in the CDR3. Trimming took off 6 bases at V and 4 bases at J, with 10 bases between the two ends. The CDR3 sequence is CASRATGYNEQFF. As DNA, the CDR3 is TGTGCCAGCAGGGCCACAGGGTACAATGAGCAGTTCTTC.

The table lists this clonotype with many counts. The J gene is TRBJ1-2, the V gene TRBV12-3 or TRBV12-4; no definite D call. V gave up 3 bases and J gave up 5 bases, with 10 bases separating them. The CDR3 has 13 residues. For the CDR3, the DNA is TGTGCCAGCAGTTTCTCCGGGGAATATGGCTACACCTTC. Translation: CASSFSGEYGYTF.

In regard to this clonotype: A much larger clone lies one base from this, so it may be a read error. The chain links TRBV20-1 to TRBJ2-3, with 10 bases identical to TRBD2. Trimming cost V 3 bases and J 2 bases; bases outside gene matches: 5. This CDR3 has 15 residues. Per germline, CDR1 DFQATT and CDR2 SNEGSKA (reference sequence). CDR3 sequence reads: CSASQREGLTDTQYF. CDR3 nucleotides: TGCAGTGCTAGTCAGCGGGAGGGCCTCACAGATACGCAGTATTTT.

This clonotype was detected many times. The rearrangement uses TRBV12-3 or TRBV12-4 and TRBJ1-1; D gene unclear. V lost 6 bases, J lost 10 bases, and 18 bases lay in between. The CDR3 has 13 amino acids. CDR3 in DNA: TGTGCCAGCAGACCAACAGTTTCATCGGGAGCTTTCTTT. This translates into CASRPTVSSGAFF.

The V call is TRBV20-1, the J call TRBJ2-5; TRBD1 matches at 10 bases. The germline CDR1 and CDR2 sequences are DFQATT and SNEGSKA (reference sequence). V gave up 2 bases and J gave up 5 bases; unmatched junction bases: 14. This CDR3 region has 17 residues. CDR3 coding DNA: TGCAGTGCTAGAAATTACTTCGGACAGGGGGATTTGGAGACCCAGTACTTC. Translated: CSARNYFGQGDLETQYF.

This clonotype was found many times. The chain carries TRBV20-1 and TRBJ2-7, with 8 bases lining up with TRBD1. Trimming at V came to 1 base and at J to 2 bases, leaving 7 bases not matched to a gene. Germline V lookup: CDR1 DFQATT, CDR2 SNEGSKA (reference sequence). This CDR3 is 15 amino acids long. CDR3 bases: TGCAGTGCTAGAGGATATCCGGGACAGGCCTACGAGCAGTACTTC. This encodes CSARGYPGQAYEQYF.

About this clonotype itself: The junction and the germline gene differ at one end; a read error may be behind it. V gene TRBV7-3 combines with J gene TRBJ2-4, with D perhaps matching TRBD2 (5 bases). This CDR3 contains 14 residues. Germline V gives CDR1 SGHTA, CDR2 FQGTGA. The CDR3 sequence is CASSLSGIKNVQYF. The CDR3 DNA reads TGTGCCAGCAGCTTATCCGGGATCAAAAACGTTCAGTACTTC. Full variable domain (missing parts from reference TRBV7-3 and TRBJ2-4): GAGVSQTPSNKVTEKGKYVELRCDPISGHTALYWYRQSLGQGPEFLIYFQGTGAADDSGLPNDRFFAVRPEGSVSTLKIQRTERGDSAVYLCASSLSGIKNVQYFGAGTRLSVL.